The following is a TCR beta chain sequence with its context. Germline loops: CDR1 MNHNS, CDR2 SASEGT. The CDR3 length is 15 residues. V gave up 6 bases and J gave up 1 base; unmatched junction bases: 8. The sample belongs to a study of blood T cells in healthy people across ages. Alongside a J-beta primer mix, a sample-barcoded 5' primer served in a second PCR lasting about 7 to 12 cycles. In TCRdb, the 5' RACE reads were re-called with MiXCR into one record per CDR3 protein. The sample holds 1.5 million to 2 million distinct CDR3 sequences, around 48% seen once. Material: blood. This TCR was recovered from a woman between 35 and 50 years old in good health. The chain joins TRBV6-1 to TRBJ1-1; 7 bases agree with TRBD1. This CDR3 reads CASSDWTGGNTEAFF. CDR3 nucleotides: TGTGCCAGCAGCGACTGGACAGGAGGGAACACTGAAGCTTTCTTT.